This is a list of T cell receptor beta chains from one sample in a study of cytomegalovirus exposure and HLA in healthy donors. TCRdb's table, derived via immunoSEQ multiplex PCR, lists solely in-frame clones and lacks some. The sample includes some 180,000 clones, roughly 81% of them seen just once. The sample was PBMCs. All receptors come from a woman younger than 45 in good health and CMV-seronegative. CDR3s include the opening cysteine and the closing phenylalanine or tryptophan. The order of the fields is CDR3 protein, CDR3 DNA, V gene, J gene, D gene, CDR3 length, clone size. The D gene is left open where the match is weak. Clone size is stated in some rows and not others, as once, few, many or a class when expanded.

CASSRTGRLNTGELFF	TGCGCCAGCAGCAGGACAGGACGACTGAACACCGGGGAGCTGTTTTTT	TRBV5-1	TRBJ2-2	TRBD1	16	.
CASRLSSHLGDEQFF	TGTGCCAGCAGACTGAGTAGCCACCTAGGCGATGAGCAGTTCTTC	TRBV28	TRBJ2-1	.	15	.
CASSPDTAVGQPQHF	TGTGCCAGCTCACCGGATACTGCGGTCGGGCAGCCCCAGCATTTT	TRBV18	TRBJ1-5	.	15	.
CASSFGQAYGYTF	TGTGCCAGCAGCTTTGGGCAGGCCTATGGCTACACCTTC	TRBV7-8	TRBJ1-2	.	13	.
CSAVGGAGGTEAFF	TGCAGCGCTGTTGGGGGGGCGGGGGGCACTGAAGCTTTCTTT	TRBV29-1	TRBJ1-1	.	14	.
CASSQDPSRGTEAFF	TGCGCCAGCAGCCAAGATCCGAGCAGGGGCACTGAAGCTTTCTTT	TRBV4-1	TRBJ1-1	.	15	.
CASSQSGGAAGELFF	TGTGCCAGCAGCCAGTCCGGGGGGGCCGCCGGGGAGCTGTTTTTT	TRBV4-2	TRBJ2-2	TRBD2	15	.
CASSFYRGYGYTF	TGTGCCAGCAGCTTTTACCGGGGCTATGGCTACACCTTC	TRBV7-8	TRBJ1-2	.	13	.
CATRTGIHEQYF	TGTGCCACCAGGACAGGGATCCACGAGCAGTACTTC	TRBV6-6	TRBJ2-7	TRBD1	12	.
CAWSPAGATYEQYF	TGTGCCTGGAGCCCGGCGGGGGCCACCTACGAGCAGTACTTC	TRBV30	TRBJ2-7	.	14	.
CASSTRTSGAFNEQFF	TGTGCCAGCAGCACCCGGACTAGCGGAGCCTTCAATGAGCAGTTCTTC	TRBV28	TRBJ2-1	TRBD2	16	once
CASRDRAQPQHF	TGTGCCAGTAGGGACAGGGCTCAGCCCCAGCATTTT	TRBV19	TRBJ1-5	TRBD1	12	once
CATSGFLTGEQYF	TGTGCCACCAGCGGGTTTTTGACTGGCGAGCAGTACTTC	TRBV15	TRBJ2-7	.	13	.
CASSLGRGQVGGYTF	TGCGCCAGCAGCTTGGGCAGGGGTCAAGTGGGTGGCTACACCTTC	TRBV5-1	TRBJ1-2	.	15	.
CASSVGTVGNYEQYF	TGTGCCAGCAGCGTTGGGACAGTGGGGAATTACGAGCAGTACTTC	TRBV9	TRBJ2-7	TRBD1	15	.